This T cell receptor beta chain was captured by sequencing in a study of naive and memory T cell subsets. General study points: From naive to CM, EM and EMRA, diversity decreased and Gini increased.

Two oligonucleotides, mixed equimolar, formed the beta constant-region primer covering TRBC1 and TRBC2. Ligated cDNA was amplified by four rounds of PCR with nested alpha and beta constant-region primers and SP2. MiXCR was run by TCRdb on the UMI-ligation and nested PCR reads, yielding one entry per CDR3 protein. This sample has 130,000 to 150,000 distinct CDR3 sequences, with over 15% found just once. This CDR3 contains 15 residues. V was clipped by 4 bases and J by 5 bases; unmatched bases: 8. On this clonotype itself: Its specificity is not known.

Alpha and beta libraries were amplified separately from the second PCR onward. Cells stained for CD3, CD4, CD8, CD45RA, CD27 and viability were sorted into four CD45RA/CD27 subsets. The sample was naive CD4+ T cells from blood. This TCR was sampled from a human donor in good health. The genes are TRBV12-3 or TRBV12-4 and TRBJ2-4; TRBD2 matches at 7 bases. The CDR3, as DNA: TGTGCCAGCAGTTCTTTGGGACTACTACAAAACATTCAGTACTTC. It yields the protein CASSSLGLLQNIQYF.